The T cell receptor beta chain under discussion was sequenced for a study of prognosis after radiotherapy for stage I lung cancer. For the study at large: Concurrent therapy with stereotactic body radiotherapy was received by no patient. A few developed distant metastases after radiotherapy (median 7 months), and approximately 16 had no significant progression.

Study conclusions and caveats: Lower values of Shannon entropy after stereotactic body radiation therapy were seen in patients who developed distant metastases. It was reported that patients with metastases and those without them differed in TRBV and TRBJ gene usage.

With respect to this clonotype: Its specificity is unknown.

V lost 3 bases and J 4 bases, leaving 10 bases between the germline ends. The germline V gene encodes CDR1 GTSNPN and CDR2 SVGIG (reference sequence). This CDR3 has 13 amino acids. Genomic DNA was subjected to two-round multiplex PCR for amplification of TCR beta CDR3. The authors ran first-round PCR with primers specific to each TRBV and TRBJ gene. One entry per CDR3 protein, called by TCRdb with MiXCR from the multiplex PCR reads. Among some 13,000 distinct CDR3 sequences listed, 47% were seen once. This clonotype originated in a donor aged 50 or older with non-small cell lung cancer. The sample consisted of PBMCs, taken before or after stereotactic body radiation therapy (not recorded which). The chain couples TRBV30 to TRBJ2-1; TRBD1 might be the D (5 bases). The CDR3 nucleotides are TGTGCCTGGAGAATAGGACAATACAATGAGCAGTTCTTC. This encodes CAWRIGQYNEQFF.